A selection of T cell receptor beta chains follows, all from one sample in a study of T cells after yellow fever vaccination. TCRdb independently ran MiXCR on the 5' RACE reads; one entry per CDR3 protein. The sample has around 350,000 distinct CDR3 sequences, roughly 10% seen once. Sample: PBMCs, taken on the day of the first yellow fever vaccination. These receptors originate from a man between 18 and 35 years old who received the YFV17D yellow fever vaccine. The CDR3 runs from the conserved cysteine through the conserved F or W. D genes are given only for firm matches. Some rows have no size entry. The others give once, few or many, or a class for an expanded clone.

v_gene: TRBV4-1
abundance: .
j_gene: TRBJ1-1
d_gene: .
CDR3nt: TGCGCCAGCAGCCACGTTGGGAACACTGAAGCTTTCTTT
CDR3aa: CASSHVGNTEAFF

v_gene: TRBV30
abundance: few
j_gene: TRBJ2-7
d_gene: .
CDR3nt: TGTGCCTGGAGTGACCAACACGTCGATTTCAGCTCCTACGAGCAGTACTTC
CDR3aa: CAWSDQHVDFSSYEQYF

v_gene: TRBV12-3/TRBV12-4
abundance: .
j_gene: TRBJ2-1
d_gene: TRBD2
CDR3nt: TGTGCCAGCAGTCCGCGGACTAGCGGTCCTGGGGATGAGCAGTTCTTC
CDR3aa: CASSPRTSGPGDEQFF

v_gene: TRBV5-1
abundance: .
j_gene: TRBJ2-7
d_gene: .
CDR3nt: TGCGCCAGCAGCCCGGGGTCCTCTGGACGTGGCGAGCAGTACTTC
CDR3aa: CASSPGSSGRGEQYF

v_gene: TRBV7-2
abundance: few
j_gene: TRBJ1-1
d_gene: .
CDR3nt: TGTGCCAGCACCCGCAACGGAGAGAACACTGAAGCTTTCTTT
CDR3aa: CASTRNGENTEAFF

v_gene: TRBV20-1
abundance: .
j_gene: TRBJ1-2
d_gene: .
CDR3nt: TGCAGTGCTAGACTAGGGAACTATGGCTACACCTTC
CDR3aa: CSARLGNYGYTF

v_gene: TRBV6-1
abundance: .
j_gene: TRBJ1-2
d_gene: .
CDR3nt: TGTGCCAGCAGTCCCATGGGCGGGGCGAGGACCGCATATGGCTACACCTTC
CDR3aa: CASSPMGGARTAYGYTF

v_gene: TRBV27
abundance: few
j_gene: TRBJ2-2
d_gene: .
CDR3nt: TGTGCCAGCAGTGCAGGGCAAAACACCGGGGAGCTGTTTTTT
CDR3aa: CASSAGQNTGELFF

v_gene: TRBV7-9
abundance: few
j_gene: TRBJ1-2
d_gene: .
CDR3nt: TGTGCCAGCAGCTCGTCCCCGGACATTTATGGCTACACCTTC
CDR3aa: CASSSSPDIYGYTF

v_gene: TRBV7-3
abundance: many
j_gene: TRBJ2-3
d_gene: TRBD2
CDR3nt: TGTGCCAGCAGCTCGTCCTCGGGGGGGCCGAATACGCAGTATTTT
CDR3aa: CASSSSSGGPNTQYF

v_gene: TRBV6-2/TRBV6-3
abundance: .
j_gene: TRBJ1-5
d_gene: .
CDR3nt: TGTGCCAGCAGTCCCCGGGGACCGACGCGACCCCAGCATTTT
CDR3aa: CASSPRGPTRPQHF

v_gene: TRBV7-2
abundance: .
j_gene: TRBJ1-6
d_gene: .
CDR3nt: TGTGCCAGCAGCTTAGGGGACACCTATTCACCCCTCCACTTT
CDR3aa: CASSLGDTYSPLHF

v_gene: TRBV9
abundance: many
j_gene: TRBJ2-1
d_gene: TRBD2
CDR3nt: TGTGCCAGCAGCGTAGAGGGCGGGGGAGCCTACAATGAGCAGTTCTTC
CDR3aa: CASSVEGGGAYNEQFF

v_gene: TRBV7-2
abundance: many
j_gene: TRBJ2-1
d_gene: .
CDR3nt: TGTGCCGGATCCGGGCCCCAGGCCGAGCAGTTCTTC
CDR3aa: CAGSGPQAEQFF

v_gene: TRBV6-5
abundance: .
j_gene: TRBJ1-2
d_gene: .
CDR3nt: TGTGCCAGCAGTTACCCGCGGTACTATGGCTACACCTTC
CDR3aa: CASSYPRYYGYTF

v_gene: TRBV7-2
abundance: .
j_gene: TRBJ1-2
d_gene: TRBD1
CDR3nt: TGTGCCAGCAGCTTAAGACAGGGGGCCAACTATGGCTACACCTTC
CDR3aa: CASSLRQGANYGYTF

v_gene: TRBV2
abundance: .
j_gene: TRBJ2-6
d_gene: .
CDR3nt: TGTGCCAGCAGTCTCGACAGGATTGGGGCCAACGTCCTGACTTTC
CDR3aa: CASSLDRIGANVLTF

v_gene: TRBV5-6
abundance: many
j_gene: TRBJ2-2
d_gene: .
CDR3nt: TGTGCCAGCCGCGACCTTAGCGGACACACCGGGGAGCTGTTTTTT
CDR3aa: CASRDLSGHTGELFF

v_gene: TRBV12-3/TRBV12-4
abundance: .
j_gene: TRBJ2-3
d_gene: .
CDR3nt: TGTGCCAGCAGACAAGACTTACAGGCTAGCACAGATACGCAGTATTTT
CDR3aa: CASRQDLQASTDTQYF

v_gene: TRBV10-3
abundance: .
j_gene: TRBJ2-3
d_gene: .
CDR3nt: TGTGCCATCATGTCCGGGGATGATACGCAGTATTTT
CDR3aa: CAIMSGDDTQYF

v_gene: TRBV5-4
abundance: few
j_gene: TRBJ2-5
d_gene: .
CDR3nt: TGTGCCAGCAGCACGGGGACTCAAGAGACCCAGTACTTC
CDR3aa: CASSTGTQETQYF

v_gene: TRBV18
abundance: .
j_gene: TRBJ2-5
d_gene: TRBD2
CDR3nt: TGTGCCAGCTCTCCCCGACTAGCGGGGGATATCGGGACCCAGTACTTC
CDR3aa: CASSPRLAGDIGTQYF

v_gene: TRBV24-1
abundance: .
j_gene: TRBJ2-3
d_gene: .
CDR3nt: TGTGCCACCAGTGATCCCGGACTGACAGATACGCAGTATTTT
CDR3aa: CATSDPGLTDTQYF

v_gene: TRBV20-1
abundance: few
j_gene: TRBJ2-5
d_gene: TRBD2
CDR3nt: TGCAGTGCTAGAGAGTCTAGCGGCGTGGAGACCCAGTACTTC
CDR3aa: CSARESSGVETQYF

v_gene: TRBV6-2/TRBV6-3
abundance: few
j_gene: TRBJ1-1
d_gene: .
CDR3nt: TGTGCCAGCAGTTACTACGGGGCGGGAAATACTGAAGCTTTCTTT
CDR3aa: CASSYYGAGNTEAFF

v_gene: TRBV12-3/TRBV12-4
abundance: .
j_gene: TRBJ2-2
d_gene: .
CDR3nt: TGTGCCAGCAGCCCTGGGGTTAAAGTGCGGGAGCTGTTTTTT
CDR3aa: CASSPGVKVRELFF

v_gene: TRBV6-5
abundance: .
j_gene: TRBJ2-7
d_gene: .
CDR3nt: TGTGCCAGCAGTTCTGTCAGGGGAGGTATATACGAGCAGTACTTC
CDR3aa: CASSSVRGGIYEQYF

v_gene: TRBV5-4
abundance: .
j_gene: TRBJ2-5
d_gene: .
CDR3nt: TGTGCCAGCAGCCCCGGAGGAATACAAGAGACCCAGTACTTC
CDR3aa: CASSPGGIQETQYF

v_gene: TRBV7-9
abundance: .
j_gene: TRBJ1-4
d_gene: .
CDR3nt: TGTGCCAGCAGCTTACGGCGGGAAAAACTGTTTTTT
CDR3aa: CASSLRREKLFF

v_gene: TRBV4-3
abundance: .
j_gene: TRBJ2-7
d_gene: TRBD2
CDR3nt: TGCGCCAGCAGCCAGATAGCGGGCCCTTCTCAGAGCTCCTACGAGCAGTACTTC
CDR3aa: CASSQIAGPSQSSYEQYF

v_gene: TRBV5-4
abundance: few
j_gene: TRBJ2-5
d_gene: .
CDR3nt: TGTGCCAGCAGCTCTTTACAGGGAAGGATGGAGACCCAGTACTTC
CDR3aa: CASSSLQGRMETQYF

v_gene: TRBV4-1
abundance: few
j_gene: TRBJ2-1
d_gene: TRBD1
CDR3nt: TGCGCCAGCAGCCCTGGGCAGGGGGTTTTTAATGAGCAGTTCTTC
CDR3aa: CASSPGQGVFNEQFF

v_gene: TRBV7-8
abundance: .
j_gene: TRBJ2-1
d_gene: .
CDR3nt: TGTACCAGCAGCTTTCCCGGCCCCTACAATGAGCAGTTCTTC
CDR3aa: CTSSFPGPYNEQFF

v_gene: TRBV4-1
abundance: .
j_gene: TRBJ2-7
d_gene: .
CDR3nt: TGCGCCAGCAGCCAAGACTCACACACGGGCGAGCAGTACTTC
CDR3aa: CASSQDSHTGEQYF

v_gene: TRBV20-1
abundance: few
j_gene: TRBJ2-1
d_gene: .
CDR3nt: TGCAGTGCTAGAGATCGCGGACAGGGAGGGCCCTACAATGAGCAGTTCTTC
CDR3aa: CSARDRGQGGPYNEQFF

v_gene: TRBV7-3
abundance: .
j_gene: TRBJ2-3
d_gene: TRBD2
CDR3nt: TGTGCCAGCAGCCCTCTAGCGGGTCAGAATACGCAGTATTTT
CDR3aa: CASSPLAGQNTQYF

v_gene: TRBV7-3
abundance: .
j_gene: TRBJ2-1
d_gene: TRBD2
CDR3nt: TGTGCCAGCAGCTTACCTACGGGGGGGCCGCAGTTCTTC
CDR3aa: CASSLPTGGPQFF

v_gene: TRBV5-4
abundance: few
j_gene: TRBJ2-7
d_gene: .
CDR3nt: TGTGCCAGCAGCTCCACTCGTTACGAGCAGTACTTC
CDR3aa: CASSSTRYEQYF

v_gene: TRBV5-1
abundance: .
j_gene: TRBJ2-1
d_gene: .
CDR3nt: TGCGCCAGCAGCGTACTCGAGGGAGGTGAGCAGTTCTTC
CDR3aa: CASSVLEGGEQFF

v_gene: TRBV19
abundance: many
j_gene: TRBJ1-5
d_gene: .
CDR3nt: TGTGCCAGTAGATCATATAGTCATCAGCCCCAGCATTTT
CDR3aa: CASRSYSHQPQHF

v_gene: TRBV29-1
abundance: few
j_gene: TRBJ1-4
d_gene: .
CDR3nt: TGCAGCGTTGCCTCGCAGGGAGGAAAACTGTTTTTT
CDR3aa: CSVASQGGKLFF

v_gene: TRBV6-1
abundance: few
j_gene: TRBJ1-2
d_gene: .
CDR3nt: TGTGCCAGCAGCGCTCGGACCGCTTATGGCTACACCTTC
CDR3aa: CASSARTAYGYTF

v_gene: TRBV2
abundance: many
j_gene: TRBJ1-2
d_gene: .
CDR3nt: TGTGCCAGCAGTGAACAGGGAGGAGCCTATGGCTACACCTTC
CDR3aa: CASSEQGGAYGYTF

v_gene: TRBV7-6
abundance: .
j_gene: TRBJ2-7
d_gene: TRBD2
CDR3nt: TGTGCCAGCAGCTTAGTTTCCGCGGGGGGGCCCTACGAGCAGTACTTC
CDR3aa: CASSLVSAGGPYEQYF

v_gene: TRBV12-3/TRBV12-4
abundance: .
j_gene: TRBJ2-5
d_gene: .
CDR3nt: TGTGCCAGCAGTCGTACCCCAGGGGCAGAGACCCAGTACTTC
CDR3aa: CASSRTPGAETQYF

v_gene: TRBV20-1
abundance: few
j_gene: TRBJ2-2
d_gene: .
CDR3nt: TGCAGTGCAAGGGACCATACCGGGGAGCTGTTTTTT
CDR3aa: CSARDHTGELFF

v_gene: TRBV7-9
abundance: .
j_gene: TRBJ1-3
d_gene: .
CDR3nt: TGTGCCAGCAGCCAGACAGGAAACGCCATATATTTT
CDR3aa: CASSQTGNAIYF

v_gene: TRBV4-1
abundance: .
j_gene: TRBJ2-7
d_gene: .
CDR3nt: TGCGCCAGCACACCGGGGGCCCTTACGAGGGAGCAGTACTTC
CDR3aa: CASTPGALTREQYF

v_gene: TRBV12-3/TRBV12-4
abundance: .
j_gene: TRBJ2-3
d_gene: TRBD2
CDR3nt: TGTGCCAGCAGGCGGACTAGCGGGGGGGCTGATACGCAGTATTTT
CDR3aa: CASRRTSGGADTQYF

v_gene: TRBV20-1
abundance: few
j_gene: TRBJ2-5
d_gene: .
CDR3nt: TGCAGTGCTCCACGGGGGAGCCAAGAGACCCAGTACTTC
CDR3aa: CSAPRGSQETQYF

v_gene: TRBV18
abundance: few
j_gene: TRBJ2-1
d_gene: TRBD2
CDR3nt: TGTGCCAGCTCACCAACCTCTAGCGGGGGCCCCCCCAATGAGCAGTTCTTC
CDR3aa: CASSPTSSGGPPNEQFF

v_gene: TRBV5-1
abundance: many
j_gene: TRBJ2-5
d_gene: .
CDR3nt: TGCGCCAGCAGCAACGGGCGGCCTCAGATCTACCAAGAGACCCAGTACTTC
CDR3aa: CASSNGRPQIYQETQYF

v_gene: TRBV12-3/TRBV12-4
abundance: many
j_gene: TRBJ1-2
d_gene: .
CDR3nt: TGTGCCAGCAGTTTAACGGCAGGGAAGGGGGATGGCTACACCTTC
CDR3aa: CASSLTAGKGDGYTF

v_gene: TRBV7-2
abundance: .
j_gene: TRBJ2-1
d_gene: .
CDR3nt: TGTGCCAGCAGCTCACCACGTAACAGGGAGCGCAATGAGCAGTTCTTC
CDR3aa: CASSSPRNRERNEQFF

v_gene: TRBV12-3/TRBV12-4
abundance: many
j_gene: TRBJ2-5
d_gene: .
CDR3nt: TGTGCCAGCAGTTTTAGAAAACCCCAAGAGACCCAGTACTTC
CDR3aa: CASSFRKPQETQYF